Shown below are 10 T cell receptor beta chains from a single sample sequenced in a study of blood T cells in healthy people across ages. Through a sample-barcoded 5' primer and a J-beta primer mix, a second PCR was run for roughly 7 to 12 cycles. TCRdb recomputed calls from the 5' RACE reads with MiXCR, one row per CDR3 protein. The table has some 890,000 distinct CDR3 sequences, approximately 32% seen once. The same data also went into a second study, on T cells of mothers and their children.

The sequencing input was blood. Receptor source: a woman in her forties in good health.

The chain carries TRBV12-3 or TRBV12-4 and TRBJ1-2; unclear D gene. V was shortened by 3 bases and J by 5 bases, with 13 bases between the two germline ends. This CDR3 region has 14 residues. CDR3 in amino acids: CASSFNPGEYGYTF. The CDR3 DNA reads TGTGCCAGCAGTTTTAATCCCGGGGAGTATGGCTACACCTTC.

This clonotype has a handful of counts. The rearrangement links TRBV19 to TRBJ2-1; 7 positions agree with TRBD1. There are 13 residues in the CDR3. Germline values: CDR1 LNHDA, CDR2 SQIVND (reference sequence). V lost 5 bases to trimming and J lost 9 bases; unmatched junction nucleotides: 7. The CDR3 region is CASSYRGWGEQFF. CDR3 in DNA: TGTGCCAGTAGTTACAGGGGTTGGGGTGAGCAGTTCTTC.

This clonotype was counted at least ten times. This rearrangement joins TRBV20-1 to TRBJ1-4; D is unresolved. Germline values: CDR1 DFQATT, CDR2 SNEGSKA (reference sequence). This CDR3 is built from 15 residues. Deletions cut 0 bases from V and 2 bases from J, with 10 bases between. The CDR3 spells CSARDFGKTNEKLFF. The CDR3 region has the DNA TGCAGTGCTAGAGATTTCGGCAAGACTAATGAAAAACTGTTTTTT.

The V gene is TRBV24-1, the J gene TRBJ2-5; 9 bases map to TRBD1. V lost 3 bases to trimming and J lost 11 bases; unmatched junction nucleotides: 12. The CDR3 totals 15 residues. Germline V gene lookup returns CDR1 KGHDR and CDR2 SFDVKD. The CDR3 loop is CATSDRTGAYGEQYF. In DNA form, the CDR3 reads TGTGCCACCAGTGATAGGACAGGGGCCTACGGGGAGCAGTACTTC.

This clonotype was detected a few times. J is TRBJ2-5 and V is TRBV10-3, with TRBD1 matching over 7 bases. The CDR3 has 14 residues. CDR1 is ENHRY, CDR2 SYGVKD, per germline. V was clipped by 7 bases and J by 11 bases; unmatched bases: 16. The CDR3, as DNA: TGTGCCATCACCCCGACAGGGCCGGGTAATAAGCAGTACTTC. Its protein is CAITPTGPGNKQYF.

This clonotype has ten or more counts. J is TRBJ2-6 and V is TRBV7-9; D unclear. The CDR3 is made up of 14 amino acids. Germline V lookup: CDR1 SEHNR, CDR2 FQNEAQ (reference sequence). V lost 5 bases and J lost 4, with 9 bases in between. The CDR3 DNA reads TGTGCCAGCAGCAGGGTTTCCGGGGCCAACGTCCTGACTTTC. Translation gives CASSRVSGANVLTF.

This clonotype was counted ten times or more. The chain has TRBV7-2 and TRBJ2-5; no firm D call. This CDR3 contains 13 residues. With 4 bases removed from V and 5 bases from J, the gap between germline ends came to 11 bases. Germline V lookup: CDR1 SGHTA, CDR2 FQGNSA. The CDR3 loop reads CASSSGQLETQYF. The DNA of the CDR3 is TGTGCCAGCAGCTCGGGCCAACTCGAGACCCAGTACTTC.

The V gene is TRBV4-1, the J gene TRBJ2-1; 7 bases fit TRBD2. Germline trimming cut 1 base from V and 6 bases from J; bases unmatched to any gene: 6. The CDR3 has 15 residues. Germline V CDR1 and CDR2: MGHRA, YSYEKL. CDR3 region: CASSQVPLAFNEQFF. CDR3 sequence (DNA): TGCGCCAGCAGCCAAGTACCACTAGCGTTCAATGAGCAGTTCTTC.

This clonotype was counted only a few times. V usage is TRBV18 and J usage is TRBJ2-7; D not resolved. The length of the CDR3 is 12 residues. The V end lost 4 bases, the J end lost 4 bases, and 8 bases lay between the germline ends. Per germline, CDR1 KGHSH and CDR2 LQKENI. For the CDR3, the DNA is TGTGCCAGCTCACTAGAACAGTACGAGCAGTACTTC. Amino acids: CASSLEQYEQYF.

This clonotype was detected a few times. The chain uses TRBV20-1 and TRBJ2-1; the D is unclear. The germline V gene encodes CDR1 DFQATT and CDR2 SNEGSKA (reference sequence). Trimming shortened V by 0 bases and J by 4 bases, and 16 bases separated the two germline ends. This CDR3 region has 16 residues. The CDR3 sequence is CSARDVGRRTYNEQFF. DNA for the CDR3: TGCAGTGCTAGAGATGTTGGCAGGAGAACATACAATGAGCAGTTCTTC.